These T cell receptor beta chains were read from a single sample in a study of T cell repertoires in ileal Crohn's disease. Produced via immunoSEQ multiplex PCR; TCRdb's table is partial and in-frame only. The repertoire holds 6,400 or so clones, with over 80% as singletons. Source material: ileal tissue. All receptors come from an adult with Crohn's disease. Each CDR3 is given with its conserved first and last residue. A D gene is named only where the DNA matches it firmly. For some rows the clone size is stated as once, few or many, or as a class when expanded; others skip it.

cdr3_nt	cdr3_aa	clone_size	j_call	d_call	v_call
TGTGCCAGCAGCCTCGGGACAGGGGGGACTGGAAACACCATATATTTT	CASSLGTGGTGNTIYF	-	TRBJ1-3	TRBD1	TRBV13
TGTGCCAGCAGGACTGACAGCAACACCGGGGAGCTGTTTTTT	CASRTDSNTGELFF	once	TRBJ2-2	-	TRBV6-5
TGTGCCAGCACCCCCCCCGACAGGGCGAACACTGAAGCTTTCTTT	CASTPPDRANTEAFF	-	TRBJ1-1	TRBD1	TRBV25-1
TGCGCCAGCAGTGGGACGCTAGCCAACGAGCAGTTCTTC	CASSGTLANEQFF	few	TRBJ2-1	-	TRBV10-2
TGTGCCATCAGTGGGACTAGCGGGACCTACGAGCAGTACTTC	CAISGTSGTYEQYF	-	TRBJ2-7	TRBD2	TRBV10-3
TGTGCCAGCCTTAGCGGGAGGTCGGGTGAGCAGTTCTTC	CASLSGRSGEQFF	-	TRBJ2-1	TRBD2	TRBV2
TGTGCCAGCAGCCAAGGTAGCCTAGATTCGCACGAGCAGTACTTC	CASSQGSLDSHEQYF	-	TRBJ2-7	-	TRBV4-2
TGTGCCAGCAGCTTCCGGGGGAACACTGAAGCTTTCTTT	CASSFRGNTEAFF	-	TRBJ1-1	-	TRBV7-8
TGTGCCAGCTCACCGGTTCGGGGGAATCAGCCCCAGCATTTT	CASSPVRGNQPQHF	-	TRBJ1-5	-	TRBV18
TGCGCCAGCAGCTTGGATGCTTGGCGGGAGGCCGATACGCAGTATTTT	CASSLDAWREADTQYF	once	TRBJ2-3	TRBD2	TRBV5-1
TGTGCCAGCAGTGAACGAGCGGGAGGGGCAGATACGCAGTATTTT	CASSERAGGADTQYF	few	TRBJ2-3	TRBD2	TRBV6-1
TGCGCCAGCAGCCCGGACGGGACTAGGGAAGAGACCCAGTACTTC	CASSPDGTREETQYF	once	TRBJ2-5	TRBD2	TRBV5-1
TGTGCCAGCAGTTCGAGTACTTATGGCTACACCTTC	CASSSSTYGYTF	-	TRBJ1-2	-	TRBV28
TGTGCCAGCAGTAAAGCTACCCGGAACTATGGCTACACCTTC	CASSKATRNYGYTF	-	TRBJ1-2	-	TRBV6-1
TGTGCCAGCAGCCAAACCCCGGGACTAGCGGGAGAGGTACAGTTCTTC	CASSQTPGLAGEVQFF	-	TRBJ2-1	TRBD2	TRBV5-4
TGTGCCAGCAGCTTAAGGCCAGGGGGTCCCTACGAGCAGTACTTC	CASSLRPGGPYEQYF	-	TRBJ2-7	TRBD1	TRBV7-3
TGTGCCAGTAGGAAGCGGGAGGCTGAAGCTTTCTTT	CASRKREAEAFF	-	TRBJ1-1	-	TRBV19
TGTGCCAGCAGCTTGGTGAGGCTAGCGGGAAATGAGCAGTTCTTC	CASSLVRLAGNEQFF	-	TRBJ2-1	TRBD2	TRBV11-2
TGTGCCAGCAGCCTTGCACTAGCGACCTACAATGAGCAGTTCTTC	CASSLALATYNEQFF	-	TRBJ2-1	TRBD2	TRBV5-4
TGTGCCAGCAGTGAACGGGGGAGCTGGGACGAGCAGTACTTC	CASSERGSWDEQYF	-	TRBJ2-7	-	TRBV6-1
TGTGCCAGCAGGCTAGGGGGTGCTTTTAATTCACCCCTCCACTTT	CASRLGGAFNSPLHF	-	TRBJ1-6	-	TRBV28
TGTGCCAGCAGCTTGACTAGCGTTGCCCGGGGTGAGCAGTTCTTC	CASSLTSVARGEQFF	-	TRBJ2-1	TRBD2	TRBV6-4
TGCAGCGTTTTAGGACTAGCGGGAAGCGGTGTAATCTTC	CSVLGLAGSGVIF	few	TRBJ2-1	TRBD2	TRBV29-1
TGTGCCAGCAGTTCCTCGGACAGGGATGGCTACACCTTC	CASSSSDRDGYTF	-	TRBJ1-2	TRBD1	TRBV6-6
TGCGCCAGCAGCTTGGCCAAAGGACAGCCTACCTACGAGCAGTACTTC	CASSLAKGQPTYEQYF	-	TRBJ2-7	-	TRBV5-1
TGTGCCAGCAGGCTACGGGAGGGAGGCGAGCAGTACTTC	CASRLREGGEQYF	-	TRBJ2-7	TRBD2	TRBV6-6
TGCGCCAGCAGCCAAGATGGGACAGAGAATTCACCCCTCCACTTT	CASSQDGTENSPLHF	-	TRBJ1-6	TRBD1	TRBV4-3
TGTGCCAGCAGTGAACTAGCGGGAGCCCCCGGGGAGCTGTTTTTT	CASSELAGAPGELFF	once	TRBJ2-2	TRBD2	TRBV6-1
TGTGCCAGCAGTCCCAGAAGGGGGTCATATCAGCCCCAGCATTTT	CASSPRRGSYQPQHF	-	TRBJ1-5	-	TRBV6-5
TGTGCCAGCAGTCAACAGGGTTACGAGCAGTACTTC	CASSQQGYEQYF	-	TRBJ2-7	-	TRBV11-2
TGCGCCAGCAGCTCATCCTCGGGACAGGGAGGCACTGAAGCTTTCTTT	CASSSSSGQGGTEAFF	-	TRBJ1-1	TRBD1	TRBV5-1
TGTGCCAGCAGAACGAATGACAGGTTAGGCGACGAGCAGTACTTC	CASRTNDRLGDEQYF	-	TRBJ2-7	-	TRBV19
TGCAGCGTACGCCGGGACAGCTTATCCTACGAGCAGTACTTC	CSVRRDSLSYEQYF	-	TRBJ2-7	TRBD1	TRBV29-1
TGTGCCACCTCTCCAGCGGGAGGTCGCTCCTACAATGAGCAGTTCTTC	CATSPAGGRSYNEQFF	-	TRBJ2-1	TRBD2	TRBV15
TGCGCCAGCAGTACGAGGTCAACACGAGAGCAGTACTTC	CASSTRSTREQYF	-	TRBJ2-5	-	TRBV10-2
TGCAGCGCCCGGGACTCCGGAGTCTCCTACAATGAGCAGTTCTTC	CSARDSGVSYNEQFF	-	TRBJ2-1	-	TRBV29-1
TGTGCCAGCAGCGCCGTCCGACAGGGTCAGGCTTTCTTT	CASSAVRQGQAFF	few	TRBJ1-1	TRBD1	TRBV9
TGTGCCAGCAGTTCCGGGACTAGCGGGGCTAACAATGAGCAGTTCTTC	CASSSGTSGANNEQFF	once	TRBJ2-1	TRBD2	TRBV7-6
TGTGCCAGCAGGACACAGGGGGCCGGGTACGAGCAGTACTTC	CASRTQGAGYEQYF	-	TRBJ2-7	TRBD1	TRBV2
TGTGCCTGGAGTGTAAATAACGGAGGTGAGCAGTTCTTC	CAWSVNNGGEQFF	-	TRBJ2-1	-	TRBV30
TGTGCCAGCAGTGTCTCTGGGGGCGGAAACTATGGCTACACCTTC	CASSVSGGGNYGYTF	-	TRBJ1-2	-	TRBV6-1
TGTGCCAGCACCCAACAGGGCTCCGTTAATGGCTACACCTTC	CASTQQGSVNGYTF	-	TRBJ1-2	-	TRBV2
TGTGCCAGCAGCTTAGGTTTGAACGGGGGAGACCAGCCCCAGCATTTT	CASSLGLNGGDQPQHF	-	TRBJ1-5	-	TRBV7-2
TGTGCCAGCAGCTCCCCCGCATCTCGGGGGGGAACGTGGGGCTACACCTTC	CASSSPASRGGTWGYTF	-	TRBJ1-2	-	TRBV11-2
TGCAGCGCCATACACCGGGACAGGGGGGGAGAGACCCAGTACTTC	CSAIHRDRGGETQYF	-	TRBJ2-5	TRBD1	TRBV29-1
TGTGCTTGGGGACAGGGTACCCCCGGGGAGACCCAGTACTTC	CAWGQGTPGETQYF	-	TRBJ2-5	TRBD1	TRBV25-1
TGTGCCAGCAGCTTGGGGAGGACGGAGACCCAGTACTTC	CASSLGRTETQYF	-	TRBJ2-5	-	TRBV7-2